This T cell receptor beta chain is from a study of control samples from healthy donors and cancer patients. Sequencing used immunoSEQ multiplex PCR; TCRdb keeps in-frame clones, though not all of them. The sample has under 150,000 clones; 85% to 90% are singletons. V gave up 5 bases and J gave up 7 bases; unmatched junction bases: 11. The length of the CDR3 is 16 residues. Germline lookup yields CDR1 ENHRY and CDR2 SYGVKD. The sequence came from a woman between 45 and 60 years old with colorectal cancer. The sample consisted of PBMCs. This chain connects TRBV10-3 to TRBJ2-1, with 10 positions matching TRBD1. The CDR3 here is CAISTLGTGEVNEQFF. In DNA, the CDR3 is TGTGCCATCAGTACCCTCGGGACAGGGGAAGTAAATGAGCAGTTCTTC.